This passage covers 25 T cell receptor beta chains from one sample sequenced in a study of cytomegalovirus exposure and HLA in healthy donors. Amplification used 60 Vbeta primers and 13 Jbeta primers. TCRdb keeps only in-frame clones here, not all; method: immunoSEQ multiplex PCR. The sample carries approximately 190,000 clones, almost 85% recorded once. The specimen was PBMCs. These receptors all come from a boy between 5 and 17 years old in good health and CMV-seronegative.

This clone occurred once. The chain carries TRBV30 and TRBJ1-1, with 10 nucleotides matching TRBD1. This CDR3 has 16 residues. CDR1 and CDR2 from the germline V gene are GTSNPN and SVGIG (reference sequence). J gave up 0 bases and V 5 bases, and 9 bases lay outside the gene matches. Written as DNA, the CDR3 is TGTGCCTGGTACCGGGACAGGGGAATTATGAACACTGAAGCTTTCTTT. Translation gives CAWYRDRGIMNTEAFF.

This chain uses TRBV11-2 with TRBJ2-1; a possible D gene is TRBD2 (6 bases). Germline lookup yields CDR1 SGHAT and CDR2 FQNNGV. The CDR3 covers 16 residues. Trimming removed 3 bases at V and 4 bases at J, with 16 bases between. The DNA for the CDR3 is TGTGCCAGCAGCTTTGATCCACTAGCCCCTTACAATGAGCAGTTCTTC. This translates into CASSFDPLAPYNEQFF.

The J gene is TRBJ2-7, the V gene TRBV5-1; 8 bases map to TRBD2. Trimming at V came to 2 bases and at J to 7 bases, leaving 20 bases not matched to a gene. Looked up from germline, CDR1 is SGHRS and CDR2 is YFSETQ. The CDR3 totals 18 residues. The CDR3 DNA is TGCGCCAGCAGCTTAGGACGTTTGACCGGGACTAGGGAGCTGGAGCAGTACTTC. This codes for CASSLGRLTGTRELEQYF.

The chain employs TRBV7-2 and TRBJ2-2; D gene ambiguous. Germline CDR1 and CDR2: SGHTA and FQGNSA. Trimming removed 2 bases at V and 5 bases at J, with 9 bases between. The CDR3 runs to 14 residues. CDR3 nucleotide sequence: TGTGCCAGCAGCTTAAGACTGGCAACCGGGGAGCTGTTTTTT. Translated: CASSLRLATGELFF.

CDR3 region: CASSQAYEQYF. DNA for the CDR3: TGTGCTAGTAGTCAGGCCTACGAGCAGTACTTC. J is TRBJ2-7 and V is TRBV12-5; D gene ambiguous. This CDR3 contains 11 residues. Germline CDR1 reads LGHNT; CDR2 reads FRNRAP. V gave up 8 bases and J gave up 2 bases, with 7 bases separating them. The full variable domain, rest sourced from reference TRBV12-5 and TRBJ2-7, is DARVTQTPRHKVTEMGQEVTMRCQPILGHNTVFWYRQTMMQGLELLAYFRNRAPLDDSGMPKDRFSAEMPDATLATLKIQPSEPRDSAVYFCASSQAYEQYFGPGTRLTVT.

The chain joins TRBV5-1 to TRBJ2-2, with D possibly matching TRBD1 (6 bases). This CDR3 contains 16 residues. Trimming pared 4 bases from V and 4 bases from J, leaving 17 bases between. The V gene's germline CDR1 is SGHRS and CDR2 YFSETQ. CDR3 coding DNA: TGCGCCAGCAGCCCACAGGGCGGATGGGGCACCGGGGAGCTGTTTTTT. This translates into CASSPQGGWGTGELFF.

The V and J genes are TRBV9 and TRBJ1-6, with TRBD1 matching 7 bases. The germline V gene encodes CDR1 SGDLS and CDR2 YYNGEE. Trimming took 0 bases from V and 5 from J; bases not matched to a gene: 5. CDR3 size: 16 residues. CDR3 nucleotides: TGTGCCAGCAGCGTAGGAGGACAGGTCAATAATTCACCCCTCCACTTT. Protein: CASSVGGQVNNSPLHF.

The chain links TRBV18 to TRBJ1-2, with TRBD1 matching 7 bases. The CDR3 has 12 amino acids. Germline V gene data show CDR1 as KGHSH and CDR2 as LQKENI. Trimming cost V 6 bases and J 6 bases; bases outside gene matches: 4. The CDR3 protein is CASSHRGNGYTF. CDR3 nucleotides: TGTGCCAGCTCCCACAGGGGTAATGGCTACACCTTC.

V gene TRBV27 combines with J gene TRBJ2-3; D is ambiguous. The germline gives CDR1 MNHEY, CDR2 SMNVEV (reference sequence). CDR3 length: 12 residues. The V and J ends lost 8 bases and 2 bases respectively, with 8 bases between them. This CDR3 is CASWSFTDTQYF. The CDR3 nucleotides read TGTGCCAGCTGGAGCTTCACAGATACGCAGTATTTT.

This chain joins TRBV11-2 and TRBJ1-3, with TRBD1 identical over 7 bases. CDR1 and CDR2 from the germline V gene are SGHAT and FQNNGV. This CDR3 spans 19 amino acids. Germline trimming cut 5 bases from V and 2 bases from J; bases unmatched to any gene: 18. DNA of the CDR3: TGTGCCAGCAGCCGTAGCTTCTTGTTACAGGGGCGACCTGGAAACACCATATATTTT. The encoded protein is CASSRSFLLQGRPGNTIYF.

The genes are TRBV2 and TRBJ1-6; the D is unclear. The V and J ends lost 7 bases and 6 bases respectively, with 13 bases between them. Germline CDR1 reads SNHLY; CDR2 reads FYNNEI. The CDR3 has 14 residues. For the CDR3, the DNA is TGTGCCAGCACGGTAGCAGACGTTAATTCACCCCTCCACTTT. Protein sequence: CASTVADVNSPLHF.

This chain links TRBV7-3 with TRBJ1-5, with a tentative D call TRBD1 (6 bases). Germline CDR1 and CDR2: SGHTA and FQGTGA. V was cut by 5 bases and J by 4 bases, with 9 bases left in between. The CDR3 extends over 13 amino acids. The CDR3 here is CASSQDSNQPQHF. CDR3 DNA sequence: TGTGCCAGCAGCCAGGACAGTAATCAGCCCCAGCATTTT.

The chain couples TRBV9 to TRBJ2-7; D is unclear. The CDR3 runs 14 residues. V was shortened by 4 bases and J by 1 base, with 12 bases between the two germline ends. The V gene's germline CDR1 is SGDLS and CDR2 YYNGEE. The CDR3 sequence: CASSFRPTSYEQYF. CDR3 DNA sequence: TGTGCCAGCAGCTTCCGTCCTACGTCCTACGAGCAGTACTTC.

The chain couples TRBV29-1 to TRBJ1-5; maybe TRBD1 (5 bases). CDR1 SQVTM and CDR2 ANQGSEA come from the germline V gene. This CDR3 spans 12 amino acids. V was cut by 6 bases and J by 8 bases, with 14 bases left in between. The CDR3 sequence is CSVRLGGEPQHF. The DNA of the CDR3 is TGCAGCGTACGGTTAGGAGGGGAGCCCCAGCATTTT.

CDR3 in DNA: TGTGCCAGCAGCTTCGGAGCGGGGAGTGAAAAACTGTTTTTT. It encodes CASSFGAGSEKLFF. The chain carries TRBV7-2 and TRBJ1-4; the D is unclear. With 3 bases removed from V and 7 bases from J, the gap between germline ends came to 12 bases. Germline values: CDR1 SGHTA, CDR2 FQGNSA. The CDR3 has 14 residues.

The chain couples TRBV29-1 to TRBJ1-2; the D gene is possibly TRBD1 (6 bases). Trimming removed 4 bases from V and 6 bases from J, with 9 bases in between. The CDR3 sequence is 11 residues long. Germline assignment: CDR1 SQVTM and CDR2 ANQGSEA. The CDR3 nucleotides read TGCAGCGTTGCCCAGGGGAATGGCTACACCTTC. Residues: CSVAQGNGYTF.

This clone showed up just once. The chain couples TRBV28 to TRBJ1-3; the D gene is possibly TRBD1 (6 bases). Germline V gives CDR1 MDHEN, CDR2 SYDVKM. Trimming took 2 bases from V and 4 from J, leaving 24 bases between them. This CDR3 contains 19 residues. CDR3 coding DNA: TGTGCCAGCAGTTTACCCCGCGTAGGCAGGGGCCGGAGCGGAAACACCATATATTTT. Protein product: CASSLPRVGRGRSGNTIYF.

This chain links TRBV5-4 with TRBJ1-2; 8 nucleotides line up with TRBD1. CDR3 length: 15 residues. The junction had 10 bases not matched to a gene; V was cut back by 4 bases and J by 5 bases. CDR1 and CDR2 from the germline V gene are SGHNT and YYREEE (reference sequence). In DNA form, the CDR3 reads TGTGCCAGCAGCATACAGGGGGTCATTTTGTATGGCTACACCTTC. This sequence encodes CASSIQGVILYGYTF.

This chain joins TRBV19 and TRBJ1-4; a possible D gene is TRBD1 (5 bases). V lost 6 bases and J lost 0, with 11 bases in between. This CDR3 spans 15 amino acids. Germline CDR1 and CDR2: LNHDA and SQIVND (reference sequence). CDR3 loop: CASRIGGTTNEKLFF. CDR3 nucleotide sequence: TGTGCCAGTAGGATCGGGGGAACAACTAATGAAAAACTGTTTTTT.

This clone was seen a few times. The CDR3 DNA reads as TGTGCCAGCAGTTTACAGGGGGACTATGGCTACACCTTC. Translating it yields CASSLQGDYGYTF. This chain links TRBV28 with TRBJ1-2, with 7 bases aligning to TRBD1. The junction had 0 bases not matched to a gene; V was cut back by 2 bases and J by 3 bases. The CDR3 runs to 13 residues. Per germline, CDR1 MDHEN and CDR2 SYDVKM.

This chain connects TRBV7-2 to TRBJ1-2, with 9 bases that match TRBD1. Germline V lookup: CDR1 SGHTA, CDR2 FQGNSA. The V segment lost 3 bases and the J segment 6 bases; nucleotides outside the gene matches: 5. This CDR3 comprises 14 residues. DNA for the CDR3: TGTGCCAGCAGCTTGGACAGGGGAGTTGATGGCTACACCTTC. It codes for CASSLDRGVDGYTF.

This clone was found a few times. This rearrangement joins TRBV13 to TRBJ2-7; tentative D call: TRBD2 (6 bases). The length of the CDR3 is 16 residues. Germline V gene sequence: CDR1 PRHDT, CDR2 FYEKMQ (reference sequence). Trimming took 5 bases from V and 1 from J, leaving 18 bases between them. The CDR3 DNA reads TGTGCCAGCAGCCCAACAGGTAGCGGAAGATCCTACGAGCAGTACTTC. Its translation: CASSPTGSGRSYEQYF.

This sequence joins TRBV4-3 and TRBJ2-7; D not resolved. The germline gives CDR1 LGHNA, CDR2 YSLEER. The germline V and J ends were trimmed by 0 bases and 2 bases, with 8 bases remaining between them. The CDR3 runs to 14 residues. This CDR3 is CASSQEELPYEQYF. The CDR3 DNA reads TGCGCCAGCAGCCAAGAGGAGCTCCCCTACGAGCAGTACTTC.

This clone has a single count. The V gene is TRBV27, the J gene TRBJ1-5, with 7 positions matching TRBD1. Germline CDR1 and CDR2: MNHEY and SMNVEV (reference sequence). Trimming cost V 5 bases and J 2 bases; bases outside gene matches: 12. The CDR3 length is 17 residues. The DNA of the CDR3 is TGTGCCAGCAGTCCTGGGACAGCGTGGTCGGGCAATCAGCCCCAGCATTTT. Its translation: CASSPGTAWSGNQPQHF.

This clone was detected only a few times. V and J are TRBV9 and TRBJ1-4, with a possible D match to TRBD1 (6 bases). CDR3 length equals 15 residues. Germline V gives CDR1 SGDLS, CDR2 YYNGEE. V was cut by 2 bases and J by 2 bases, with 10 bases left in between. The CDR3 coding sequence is TGTGCCAGCAGCGTTGCGGGGGCGACTAATGAAAAACTGTTTTTT. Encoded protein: CASSVAGATNEKLFF.